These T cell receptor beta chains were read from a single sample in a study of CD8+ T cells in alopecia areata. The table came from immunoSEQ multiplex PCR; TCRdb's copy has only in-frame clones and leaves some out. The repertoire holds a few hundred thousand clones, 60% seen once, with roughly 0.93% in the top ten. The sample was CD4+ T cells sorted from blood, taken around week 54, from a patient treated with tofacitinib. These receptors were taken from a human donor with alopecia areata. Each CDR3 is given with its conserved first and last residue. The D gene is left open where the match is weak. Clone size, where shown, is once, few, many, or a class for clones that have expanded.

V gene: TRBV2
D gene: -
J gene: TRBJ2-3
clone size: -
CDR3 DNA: TGTGCCAGCAGTGACGGGGGTGGCACAGATACGCAGTATTTT
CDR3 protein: CASSDGGGTDTQYF

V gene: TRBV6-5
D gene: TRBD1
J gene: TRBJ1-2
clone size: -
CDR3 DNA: TGTGCCAGCAGGGCTGACAGGGGGCTTGACTATGGCTACACCTTC
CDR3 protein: CASRADRGLDYGYTF

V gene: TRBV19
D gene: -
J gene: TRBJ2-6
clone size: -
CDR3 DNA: TGTGCCAGTAGTACGAGACAGAGATCCCGCTCAAATGTCTCTGGGGCCAACGTCCTGACTTTC
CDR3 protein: CASSTRQRSRSNVSGANVLTF

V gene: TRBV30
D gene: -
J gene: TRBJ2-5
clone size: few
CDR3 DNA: TGTGCCTGGAGTGTACGGGGGGAGACCCAGTACTTC
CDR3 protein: CAWSVRGETQYF

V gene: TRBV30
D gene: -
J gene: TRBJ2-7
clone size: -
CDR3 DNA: TGTGCCTGGTCCTCTGGGGGTACCTACGAGCAGTACTTC
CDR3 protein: CAWSSGGTYEQYF

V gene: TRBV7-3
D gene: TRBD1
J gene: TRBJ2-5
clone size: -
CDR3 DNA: TGTGCCAGCAGCTTATCGGGACAGGGAGAGACCCAGTACTTC
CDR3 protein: CASSLSGQGETQYF

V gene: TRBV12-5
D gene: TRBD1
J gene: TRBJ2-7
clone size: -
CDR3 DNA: TGTGCTAGTGGTCTCCAGACAGGGTACTCCTACGAGCAGTACTTC
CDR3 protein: CASGLQTGYSYEQYF

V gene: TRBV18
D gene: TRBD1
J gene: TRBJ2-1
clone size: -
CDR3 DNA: TGTGCCAGCTCACCACGGACAGGGGGTCGGTATGAGCAGTTCTTC
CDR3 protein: CASSPRTGGRYEQFF

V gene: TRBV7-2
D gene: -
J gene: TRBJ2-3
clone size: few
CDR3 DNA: TGTGCCAGCAGCTGGGTTGGGGCTAGCACAGATACGCAGTATTTT
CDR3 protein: CASSWVGASTDTQYF

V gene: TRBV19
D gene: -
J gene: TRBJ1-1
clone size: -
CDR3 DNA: TGTGCCAGTCTCGATCCAAGGGGGGCGCGCACTGAAGCTTTCTTT
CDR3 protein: CASLDPRGARTEAFF

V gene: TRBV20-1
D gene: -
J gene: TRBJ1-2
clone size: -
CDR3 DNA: TGCAGTATCAGGGGCGACTATGGCTACACCTTC
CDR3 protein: CSIRGDYGYTF

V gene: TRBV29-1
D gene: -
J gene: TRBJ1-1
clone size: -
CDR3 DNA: TGCAGCGTTAGAGGGGGTGGCAACACTGAAGCTTTCTTT
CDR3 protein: CSVRGGGNTEAFF

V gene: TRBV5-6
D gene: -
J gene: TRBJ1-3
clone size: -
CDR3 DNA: TGTGCCAGCAGCTCCCGCAGGGCCGGAAACACCATATATTTT
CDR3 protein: CASSSRRAGNTIYF

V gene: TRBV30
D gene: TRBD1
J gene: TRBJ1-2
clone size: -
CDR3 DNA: TGTGCCTGGTCTACAGGGGGCGGCGGCTACACCTTC
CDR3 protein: CAWSTGGGGYTF

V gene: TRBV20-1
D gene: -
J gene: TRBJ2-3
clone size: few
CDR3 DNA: TGCAGTGTGGCCCGCACAGATACGCAGTATTTT
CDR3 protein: CSVARTDTQYF

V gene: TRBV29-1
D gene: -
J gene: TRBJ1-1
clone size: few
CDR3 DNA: TGCAGCGTTGAACGGGGACTGAACACTGAAGCTTTCTTT
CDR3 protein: CSVERGLNTEAFF

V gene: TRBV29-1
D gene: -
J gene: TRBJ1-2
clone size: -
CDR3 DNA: TGCAGCGTTTTCTCAGTCGGGGGGCCAGCTAACTATGGCTACACCTTC
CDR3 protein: CSVFSVGGPANYGYTF

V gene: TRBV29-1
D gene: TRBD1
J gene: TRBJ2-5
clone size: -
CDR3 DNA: TGCAGCGTAACTAGGACAGGCGTGGAGACCCAGTACTTC
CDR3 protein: CSVTRTGVETQYF

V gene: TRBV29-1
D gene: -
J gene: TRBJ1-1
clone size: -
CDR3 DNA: TGCAGCGTTTCTCCGATGTTTGAAGCTTTCTTT
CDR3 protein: CSVSPMFEAFF

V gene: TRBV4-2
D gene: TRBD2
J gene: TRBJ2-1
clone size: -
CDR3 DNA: TGTGCCAGCAAAGTAGCGGGGGCGGGCAATGAGCAGTTCTTC
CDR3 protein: CASKVAGAGNEQFF

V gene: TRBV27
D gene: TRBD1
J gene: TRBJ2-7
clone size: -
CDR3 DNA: TGTGCCAGCAGTCGACAGGGGTTCTCCTACGAGCAGTACTTC
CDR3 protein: CASSRQGFSYEQYF

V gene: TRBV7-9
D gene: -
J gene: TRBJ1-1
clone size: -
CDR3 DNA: TGTGCCAGCAGCTTAGCGGGGGGAATGAACACTGAAGCTTTCTTT
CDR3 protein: CASSLAGGMNTEAFF

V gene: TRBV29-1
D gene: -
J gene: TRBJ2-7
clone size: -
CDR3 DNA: TGCAGCGTTGAGGGCCACAGACGTCGCGAGCAGTACTTC
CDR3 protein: CSVEGHRRREQYF

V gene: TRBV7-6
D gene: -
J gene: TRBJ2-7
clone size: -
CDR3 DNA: TGTGCCAGCAGCCTCACTAGCTCCTACGAGCAGTACTTC
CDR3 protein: CASSLTSSYEQYF

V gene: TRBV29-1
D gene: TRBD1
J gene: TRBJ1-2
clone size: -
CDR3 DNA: TGCAGCGCAGGGGGCGCGGGCTATGGCTACACCTTC
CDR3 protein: CSAGGAGYGYTF

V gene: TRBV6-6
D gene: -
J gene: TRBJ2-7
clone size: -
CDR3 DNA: TGTGCCAGCTGCAAGGGTCCTCCCTCCTACGAGCAGTACTTC
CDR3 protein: CASCKGPPSYEQYF

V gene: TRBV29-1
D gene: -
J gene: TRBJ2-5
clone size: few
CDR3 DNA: TGCAGCGTTGAATTCCCAGGGTCAGAGACCCAGTACTTC
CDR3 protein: CSVEFPGSETQYF

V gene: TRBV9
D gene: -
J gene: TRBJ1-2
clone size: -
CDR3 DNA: TGTGCCAGCAGCGCAGACGCCTGGGGGGGTCGCGTTGGGTACACCTTC
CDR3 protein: CASSADAWGGRVGYTF

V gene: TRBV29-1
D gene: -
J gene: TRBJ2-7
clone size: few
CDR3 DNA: TGCAGCGTTGGGGGGGCCGCATACGAGCAGTACTTC
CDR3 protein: CSVGGAAYEQYF

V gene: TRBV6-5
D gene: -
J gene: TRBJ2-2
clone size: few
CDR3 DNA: TGTGCCAGCACTAGGGTGGCCGGGGAGCTGTTTTTT
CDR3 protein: CASTRVAGELFF